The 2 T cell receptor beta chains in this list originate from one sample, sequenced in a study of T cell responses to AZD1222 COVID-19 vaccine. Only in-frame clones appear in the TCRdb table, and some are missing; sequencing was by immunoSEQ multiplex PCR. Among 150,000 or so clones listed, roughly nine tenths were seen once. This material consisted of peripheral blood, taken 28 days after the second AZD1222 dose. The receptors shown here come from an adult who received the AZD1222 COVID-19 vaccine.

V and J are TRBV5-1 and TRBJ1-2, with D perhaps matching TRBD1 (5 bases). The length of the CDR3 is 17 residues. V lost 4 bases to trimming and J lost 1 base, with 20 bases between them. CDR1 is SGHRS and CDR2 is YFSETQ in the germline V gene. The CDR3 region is CASSAGGDRVLNYGYTF. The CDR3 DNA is TGCGCCAGCAGCGCGGGGGGAGACCGCGTTCTTAACTATGGCTACACCTTC.

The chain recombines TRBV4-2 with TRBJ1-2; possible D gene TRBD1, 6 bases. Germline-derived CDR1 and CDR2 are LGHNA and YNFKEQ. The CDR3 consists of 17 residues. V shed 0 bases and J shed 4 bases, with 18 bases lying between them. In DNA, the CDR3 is TGTGCCAGCAGCCAAGATCCCAGGCAGGGGATTAGCTATGGCTACACCTTC. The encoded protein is CASSQDPRQGISYGYTF.